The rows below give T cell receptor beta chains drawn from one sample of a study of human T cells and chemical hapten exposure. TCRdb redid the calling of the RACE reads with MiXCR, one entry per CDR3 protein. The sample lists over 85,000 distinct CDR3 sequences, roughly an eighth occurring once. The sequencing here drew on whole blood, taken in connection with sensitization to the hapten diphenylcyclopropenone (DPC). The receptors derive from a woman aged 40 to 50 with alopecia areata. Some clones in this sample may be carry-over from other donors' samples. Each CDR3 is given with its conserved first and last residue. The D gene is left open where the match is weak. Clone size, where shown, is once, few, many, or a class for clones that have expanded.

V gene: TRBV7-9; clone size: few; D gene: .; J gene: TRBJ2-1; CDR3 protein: CASEMEAAYNEQFF; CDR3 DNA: TGTGCCAGCGAGATGGAGGCGGCCTACAATGAGCAGTTCTTC
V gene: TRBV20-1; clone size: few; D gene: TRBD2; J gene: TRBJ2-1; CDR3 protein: CSAKGASGSSYNEQFF; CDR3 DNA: TGCAGTGCTAAGGGGGCTAGCGGGAGCTCCTACAATGAGCAGTTCTTC
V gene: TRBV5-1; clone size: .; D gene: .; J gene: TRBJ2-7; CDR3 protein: CVSSAPEAEQYF; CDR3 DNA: TGCGTCAGCAGCGCCCCCGAAGCCGAGCAGTACTTC
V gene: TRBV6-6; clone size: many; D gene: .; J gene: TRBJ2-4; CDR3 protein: CASTDTGLAKNIQYF; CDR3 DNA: TGTGCCAGCACCGACACCGGTCTAGCCAAAAACATTCAGTACTTC
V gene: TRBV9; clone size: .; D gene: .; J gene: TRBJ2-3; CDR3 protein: CASTLLRVHTQYF; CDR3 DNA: TGTGCCAGCACCCTATTACGAGTACATACGCAGTATTTT
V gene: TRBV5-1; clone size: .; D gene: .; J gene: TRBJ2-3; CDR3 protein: CASSPGTDTSTDTQYF; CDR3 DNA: TGCGCCAGCAGCCCCGGGACTGACACTAGCACAGATACGCAGTATTTT
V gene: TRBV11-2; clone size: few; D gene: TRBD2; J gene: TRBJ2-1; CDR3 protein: CASRAASSLSAPGLGDNEQFF; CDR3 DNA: TGTGCCAGCAGAGCCGCCAGCAGCCTCAGTGCCCCGGGACTAGGGGACAATGAGCAGTTCTTC
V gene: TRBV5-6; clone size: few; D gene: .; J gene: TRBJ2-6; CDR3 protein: CASSQPHAGTYSGANVLTF; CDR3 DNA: TGTGCCAGCAGCCAACCACATGCAGGGACCTACTCTGGGGCCAACGTCCTGACTTTC
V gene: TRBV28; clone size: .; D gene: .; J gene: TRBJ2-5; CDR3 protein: CASSRDGKETQYF; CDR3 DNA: TGTGCCAGCAGCAGGGACGGAAAAGAGACCCAGTACTTC
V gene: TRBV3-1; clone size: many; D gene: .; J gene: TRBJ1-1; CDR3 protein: CASSHYTEAFF; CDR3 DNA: TGTGCCAGCAGCCATTACACTGAAGCTTTCTTT
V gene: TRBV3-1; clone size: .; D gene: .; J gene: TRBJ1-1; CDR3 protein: CASSLRGSAFF; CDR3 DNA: TGTGCCAGCAGCTTGAGGGGATCCGCTTTCTTT
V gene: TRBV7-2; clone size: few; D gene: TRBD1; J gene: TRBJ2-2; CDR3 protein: CASSLVQGVTGELFF; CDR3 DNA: TGTGCCAGCAGCTTAGTTCAGGGGGTGACCGGGGAGCTGTTTTTT
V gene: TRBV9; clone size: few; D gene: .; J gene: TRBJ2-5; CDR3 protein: CASSVDQNQETQYF; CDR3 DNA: TGTGCCAGCAGCGTAGATCAGAACCAAGAGACCCAGTACTTC
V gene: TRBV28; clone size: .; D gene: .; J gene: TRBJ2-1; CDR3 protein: CASSLLGTYNEQFF; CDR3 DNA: TGTGCCAGCAGTTTATTGGGTACTTACAATGAGCAGTTCTTC
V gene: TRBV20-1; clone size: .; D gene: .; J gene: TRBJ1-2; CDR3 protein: CSASIRVNYGYTF; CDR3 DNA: TGCAGTGCTAGCATACGCGTTAACTATGGCTACACCTTC
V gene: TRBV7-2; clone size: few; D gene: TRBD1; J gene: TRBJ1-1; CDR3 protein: CASSLFRGSAFF; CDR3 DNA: TGTGCCAGCAGCCTATTCAGGGGGTCGGCTTTCTTT
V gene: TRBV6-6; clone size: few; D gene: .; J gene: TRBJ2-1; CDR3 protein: CASSPGGHPTPGLLYNEQFF; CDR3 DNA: TGTGCCAGCAGTCCCGGGGGCCACCCGACCCCGGGACTACTATACAATGAGCAGTTCTTC
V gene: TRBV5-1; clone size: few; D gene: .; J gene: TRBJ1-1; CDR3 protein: CASSFPNSNTEAFF; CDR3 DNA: TGCGCCAGCAGCTTCCCAAACTCGAACACTGAAGCTTTCTTT
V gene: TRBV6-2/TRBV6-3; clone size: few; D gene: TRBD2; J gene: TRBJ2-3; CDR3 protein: CASSRTSGRIADTQYF; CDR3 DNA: TGTGCCAGCAGCCGTACTAGCGGGAGGATCGCAGATACGCAGTATTTT
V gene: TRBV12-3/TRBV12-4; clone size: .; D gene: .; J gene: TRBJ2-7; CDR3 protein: CANRPRTRKYEQYF; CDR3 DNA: TGTGCCAACAGGCCCCGGACACGGAAGTACGAGCAGTACTTC
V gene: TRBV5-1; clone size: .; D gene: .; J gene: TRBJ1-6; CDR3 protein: CASSLEPNRESPLHF; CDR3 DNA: TGCGCCAGCAGCTTGGAGCCGAACAGGGAATCACCCCTCCACTTT
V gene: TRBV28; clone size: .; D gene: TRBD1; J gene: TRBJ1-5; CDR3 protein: CASSSGDRGGNQPQHF; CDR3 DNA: TGTGCCAGCAGTTCCGGGGACAGGGGTGGCAATCAGCCCCAGCATTTT
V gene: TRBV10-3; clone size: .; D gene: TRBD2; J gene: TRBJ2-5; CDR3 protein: CAISESGLAGEAETQYF; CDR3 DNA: TGTGCCATCAGTGAGTCGGGACTAGCGGGAGAGGCAGAGACCCAGTACTTC
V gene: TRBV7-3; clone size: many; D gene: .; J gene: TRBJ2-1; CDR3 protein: CASSPGVHSYNEQFF; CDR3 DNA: TGTGCCAGCAGCCCTGGAGTCCACTCCTACAATGAGCAGTTCTTC
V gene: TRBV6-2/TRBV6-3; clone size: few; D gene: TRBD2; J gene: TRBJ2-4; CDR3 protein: CASRPAGAKNIQYF; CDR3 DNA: TGTGCCAGCAGGCCAGCGGGGGCCAAAAACATTCAGTACTTC
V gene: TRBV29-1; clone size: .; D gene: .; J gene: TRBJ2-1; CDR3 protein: CSVVVGSNEQFF; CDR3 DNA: TGCAGCGTTGTAGTGGGCTCGAATGAGCAGTTCTTC
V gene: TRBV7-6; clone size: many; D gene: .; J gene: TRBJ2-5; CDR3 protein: CASSSGQALKETQYF; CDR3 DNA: TGTGCCAGCAGCTCCGGCCAGGCGCTTAAAGAGACCCAGTACTTC